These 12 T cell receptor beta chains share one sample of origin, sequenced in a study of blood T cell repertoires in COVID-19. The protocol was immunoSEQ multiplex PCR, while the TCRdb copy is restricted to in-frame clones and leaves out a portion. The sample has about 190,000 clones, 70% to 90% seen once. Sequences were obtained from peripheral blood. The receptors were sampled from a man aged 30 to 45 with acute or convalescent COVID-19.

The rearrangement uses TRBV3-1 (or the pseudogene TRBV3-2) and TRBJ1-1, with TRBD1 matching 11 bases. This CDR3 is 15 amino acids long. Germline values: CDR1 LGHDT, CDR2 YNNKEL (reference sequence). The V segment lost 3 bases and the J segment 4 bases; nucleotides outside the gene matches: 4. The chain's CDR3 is CASSQSGTGGTEAFF. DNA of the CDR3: TGTGCCAGCAGCCAGTCGGGGACAGGGGGCACTGAAGCTTTCTTT.

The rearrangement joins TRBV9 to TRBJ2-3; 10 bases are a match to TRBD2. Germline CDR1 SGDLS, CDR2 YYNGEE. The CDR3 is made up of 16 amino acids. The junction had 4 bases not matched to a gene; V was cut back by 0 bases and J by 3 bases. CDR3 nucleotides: TGTGCCAGCAGCGTAGTTGGTAGCGGGGGGACAGATACGCAGTATTTT. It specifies CASSVVGSGGTDTQYF.

The CDR3 reads CARRQGYNSPLHF. In DNA, the CDR3 is TGTGCCAGAAGACAGGGGTATAATTCACCCCTCCACTTT. The genes are TRBV30 and TRBJ1-6; 8 bases align to TRBD1. Germline CDR1 GTSNPN, CDR2 SVGIG (reference sequence). V lost 8 bases to trimming and J lost 4 bases; unmatched junction nucleotides: 4. The CDR3 has 13 residues.

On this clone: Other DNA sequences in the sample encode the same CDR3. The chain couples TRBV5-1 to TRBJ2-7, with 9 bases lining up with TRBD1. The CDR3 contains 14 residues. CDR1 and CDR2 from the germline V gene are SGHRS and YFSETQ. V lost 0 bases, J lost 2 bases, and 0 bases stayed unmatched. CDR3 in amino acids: CASSLGQGAYEQYF. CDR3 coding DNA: TGCGCCAGCAGCTTGGGACAGGGGGCCTACGAGCAGTACTTC.

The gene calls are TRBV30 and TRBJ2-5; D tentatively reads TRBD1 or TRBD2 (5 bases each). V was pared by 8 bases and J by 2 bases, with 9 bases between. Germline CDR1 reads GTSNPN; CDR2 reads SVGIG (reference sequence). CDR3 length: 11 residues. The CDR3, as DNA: TGTGCCGGGGGACCACAAGAGACCCAGTACTTC. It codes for CAGGPQETQYF.

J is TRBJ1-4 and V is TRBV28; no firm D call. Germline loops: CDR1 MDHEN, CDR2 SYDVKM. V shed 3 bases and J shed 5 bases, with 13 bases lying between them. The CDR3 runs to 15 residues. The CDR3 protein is CASSFSAGKNEKLFF. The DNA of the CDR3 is TGTGCCAGCAGTTTTTCGGCAGGCAAAAATGAAAAACTGTTTTTT.

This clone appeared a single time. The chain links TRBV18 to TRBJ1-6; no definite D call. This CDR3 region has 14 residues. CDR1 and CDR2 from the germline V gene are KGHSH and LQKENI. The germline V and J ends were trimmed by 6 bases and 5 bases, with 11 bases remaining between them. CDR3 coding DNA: TGTGCCAGCTCCCCAGACAATAATAATTCACCCCTCCACTTT. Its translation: CASSPDNNNSPLHF. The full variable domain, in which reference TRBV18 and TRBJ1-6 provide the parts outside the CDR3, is NAGVMQNPRHLVRRRGQEARLRCSPMKGHSHVYWYRQLPEEGLKFMVYLQKENIIDESGMPKERFSAEFPKEGPSILRIQQVVRGDSAAYFCASSPDNNNSPLHFGNGTRLTVT.

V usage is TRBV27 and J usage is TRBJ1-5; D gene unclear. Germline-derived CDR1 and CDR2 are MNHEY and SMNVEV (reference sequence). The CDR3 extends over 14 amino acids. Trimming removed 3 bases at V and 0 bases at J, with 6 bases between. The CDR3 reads CASSFRDSNQPQHF. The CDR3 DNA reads TGTGCCAGCAGTTTTCGGGATAGCAATCAGCCCCAGCATTTT.

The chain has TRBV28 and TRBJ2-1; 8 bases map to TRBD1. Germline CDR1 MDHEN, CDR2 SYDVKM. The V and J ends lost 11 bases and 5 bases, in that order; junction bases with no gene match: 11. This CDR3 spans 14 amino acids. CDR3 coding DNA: TGTGCCCCTATAGGGGACAGGAAGAACAATGAGCAGTTCTTC. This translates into CAPIGDRKNNEQFF.

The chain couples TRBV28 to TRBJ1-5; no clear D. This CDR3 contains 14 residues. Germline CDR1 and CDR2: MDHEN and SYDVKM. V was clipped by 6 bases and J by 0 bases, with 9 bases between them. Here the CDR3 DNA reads TGTGCCAGCAGGACTGTAATTAGCAATCAGCCCCAGCATTTT. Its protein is CASRTVISNQPQHF.

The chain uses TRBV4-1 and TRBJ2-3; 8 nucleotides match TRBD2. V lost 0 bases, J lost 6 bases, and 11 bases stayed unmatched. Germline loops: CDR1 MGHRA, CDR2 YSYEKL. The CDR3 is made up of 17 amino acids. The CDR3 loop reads CASSQDGGLGGGDTQYF. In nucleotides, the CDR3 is TGCGCCAGCAGCCAAGATGGGGGACTAGGTGGTGGGGATACGCAGTATTTT.

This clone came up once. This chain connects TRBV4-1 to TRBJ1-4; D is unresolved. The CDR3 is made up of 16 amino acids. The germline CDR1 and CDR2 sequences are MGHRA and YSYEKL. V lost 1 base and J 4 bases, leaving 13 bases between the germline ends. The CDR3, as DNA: TGCGCCAGCAGCCAAGGGTTCGATGAACTTAATGAAAAACTGTTTTTT. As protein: CASSQGFDELNEKLFF.